This T cell receptor beta chain was obtained from a study of cytomegalovirus exposure and HLA in healthy donors (dated by TCRdb to about 2017). About the full investigation: An earlier analysis of a few hundred of the donors reported 276 Gb of sequence data and 117 million unique TCR beta sequences obtained from roughly 180 million T cells. Roughly 300 gigabases of sequencing data and around 85 million unique TCR sequences made up an early release that covered nearly 650 HLA-typed donors. Of the roughly 400 genotyped donors, over 70% fell in the genetic ancestry cluster associated with self-reported Caucasian donors. The aim of the study was to test whether cataloging public T cell receptors could identify signatures of past pathogen exposure. The T cell repertoires of some 700 subjects were profiled by immunosequencing and related to cytomegalovirus serostatus. A separate validation cohort of 100 to 150 different subjects was used in addition to the roughly 640-subject first cohort. To predict cytomegalovirus infection status, the study brought together high-throughput TCR immunosequencing, statistical association of individual TCRs with disease status, and machine learning. In a later analysis, previously published TCR beta repertoires from 600 to 850 donors were re-analyzed and high-resolution HLA genotyping was added so that TCR occurrence patterns could be studied. In the later analysis, no new phenotypic data were used to find candidate immune exposures; instead, reliance was placed on TCR beta sequences and their occurrence across donors. In an earlier analysis of roughly 580 of the donors, high-throughput TCR beta sequencing was used to judge whether each TCR beta V gene segment behaved as functional or pseudogenic. Donor age, sex, ethnicity and CMV serostatus were compiled together with the repertoire data. In a later genetic analysis, genome-wide SNP genotypes for about three fifths of the 666 donors were used, and that subset was treated as a discovery cohort. Every repertoire in the discovery cohort had been generated on one and the same sequencing platform. HLA typing covered class I and class II loci at four-digit resolution. Typing coverage differed by locus: A, B, C, DRB1 and DQB1 were typed in roughly 629-640 donors, DQA1 in 522, DPA1 in approximately 610, and DPB1 in approximately 450. Roughly 5 DR-DQ haplotypes were handled as single units for association and clustering, since linkage in the cohort was strong. On average, around 240,000 unique TCR beta nucleotide sequences were sequenced per donor among several hundred genotyped donors of the cohort, with roughly 19% of those sequences being non-productive. General study outcomes and caveats: Immune exposure information for the cohort was limited to CMV serostatus. The study gave a list of under 200 TCR beta chains associated with cytomegalovirus. Most CMV-associated TCR beta chains appeared to be HLA-restricted in a later analysis, and the HLA associations seemed to be driven largely by CMV exposure. When HLA alleles, especially DR and DQ, strongly co-occurred, TCR associations were difficult to assign to individual alleles. In a later analysis, several top co-occurrence clusters were reported to appear linked to parvovirus B19, influenza, CMV and Epstein-Barr virus. Because counts were too low, roughly 18 rarely observed V segments, including chromosome 9 orphons, were left out of the earlier analysis of approximately 580 of the donors. A further reported finding was that TCR beta sequences accurately predicted the HLA-A and HLA-B alleles for most subjects in the first cohort. A group of highly shared sequence variants was considered likely to be a technical artifact of the sequencing pipeline. Across donors, most TCR sequences were observed very rarely, whereas some public TCRs were present in many individuals. In a later analysis, around 15,000 TCR beta sequences were associated with specific HLA alleles at a false discovery rate of 0.05. In a later analysis, HLA-associated TCR beta chains were found to be more clonally expanded and to have lower generation probabilities than equally common non-associated chains. An earlier analysis of around 500 of the donors showed that most TCR beta V segments appeared in productive rearrangements either about 87% or about 30% of the time, which broadly matched IMGT annotations. In a later genetic analysis, fewer N-insertions in productive TCRs were reported among donors in an Asian-associated ancestry cluster than the roughly 700-donor mean. V-gene and J-gene trimming of TCR beta chains was associated with a missense DCLRE1C variant in a later genetic analysis, and the association was replicated in an independent cohort. According to a later analysis, TCR association rates differed among HLA loci, with DRB1 alleles showing the most associated TCRs and HLA-C alleles showing the fewest. The 87-base-pair reads could not distinguish some IMGT-functional V segments, including TRBV6-2 and TRBV6-3, so those segments were excluded. Only TCR beta chains were sequenced in this cohort, and the absence of alpha or paired-chain data limited detectable features. Sequencing depth was assumed to be roughly uniform across donors in the presence/absence analyses, though that assumption may not hold. In vitro tests confirmed that three of the cytomegalovirus-associated TCR beta chains recognize cytomegalovirus antigens. Linkage disequilibrium might explain the correlated functional status among segregating V segments, but an unknown experimental factor could not be ruled out. In both the original and validation cohorts, the classifier was reported to diagnose cytomegalovirus status with high specificity and sensitivity. Because HLA typing was missing for some donors at each locus, association tests included only the typed subset. The authors suggested that the approach could potentially be extended to other disease states and immunological phenotypes.

On this clone itself: There is no known antigen for this receptor. One base away there is no much larger clone; base qualities are not given.

Library construction relied on the immunoSEQ multiplex PCR assay. The multiplex PCR relied on a mix of 60 forward primers for TCR Vbeta segments and 13 reverse primers for TCR Jbeta segments. The CDR3 region of rearranged TCR beta genes was amplified from genomic DNA with a multiplex PCR assay. On the Illumina HiSeq System, the amplified TCR beta libraries were sequenced as 87-base-pair reads. As for how the authors treated the data: Across the 600 to 700 repertoires, a later analysis counted 80 million or so unique TCR beta chains, around 11 million of which were shared by at least two donors. Raw reads were error-corrected and collapsed into unique sequences with a nearest-neighbor algorithm that merged closely related sequences to remove PCR and sequencing errors. CDR3 sequences were aligned to IMGT reference sequences to assign V, D and J gene segments. For a sequence to be retained, a match of at least six nucleotides to both a V gene segment and a J gene segment was required. A rearrangement counted as productive if the CDR3 had no stop codons and remained in frame with V and J, and every other rearrangement counted as non-productive. Following IMGT convention, CDR3 was defined as the stretch from the second conserved V-encoded cysteine to the conserved J-encoded phenylalanine. In an earlier analysis of 550 to 650 of the donors, sequences lacking an unambiguous match to a single V gene segment were excluded. In an earlier analysis of 587 of the donors, V segments were called functional above 56.7% productive rearrangements and were called segregating when the between-donor standard deviation exceeded 5%. A statistical classification framework was developed to diagnose cytomegalovirus status using the catalog of TCR beta chain sequences. V and J gene assignment, in a later analysis, came from comparing TCR nucleotide sequences with IMGT/GENE-DB human TR gene sequences. The TCRdist pipeline was used in a later analysis to assign CDR3 sequences and most-parsimonious VDJ recombination scenarios. In a later analysis, every TCR beta chain was defined by the combination of its CDR3 amino acid sequence and its V-gene family, and reads without a unique V-gene family were dropped. As a way to deal with suspected cross-contamination and a sequencing artifact, a later analysis dropped 450 to 700 nucleotide sequences that were highly shared and had low generation probability. In a later analysis, a clonal expansion index was calculated for each public chain from normalized within-repertoire ranks of inferred template counts. A later analysis computed generation probabilities with a VDJ recombination model fitted to out-of-frame rearrangements, and checked the results against IGoR. In a later analysis, hypergeometric tests were used to score TCR-TCR, TCR-HLA and TCR-CMV co-occurrence, with a repertoire-size bias correction applied to TCR pairs. A later analysis estimated false discovery rates by permuting HLA or CMV assignments 20 times. In a later analysis, co-occurring TCRs were grouped using DBSCAN, with TCRdist sequence similarity added in when clustering inside HLA-allele-positive subsets. Repertoires with fewer than 30,000 or more than 120,000 public chains, plus five repertoires with anomalous nucleotide sharing, were excluded from co-occurrence clustering. In its TCRdb copy, this immuneACCESS table keeps in-frame sequences only and misses some clones. Where compared with another copy, unresolved V genes explain less than half of these, and the others have no known cause. V, J and clone size are taken as reported in that table, and D and trimming were inferred from the DNA itself. The sample table contains 300,000 or so clones; only one count was recorded for just under 85% of them. The ten largest clones take up roughly 2% of the sample.

In total, approximately 700 healthy bone marrow donors made up the cohort. At the time of sampling, all cohort members were nominally healthy, though unrecorded immune exposures were likely present. The donor tested CMV seropositive, placing the donor among the 289 seropositive members of the cohort. Each donor provided a peripheral blood sample, and peripheral blood mononuclear cells were used for TCR beta sequencing. Genomic DNA extraction from the blood cell samples was performed with the Qiagen DNeasy Blood Extraction Kit. Based on the germline V gene, the CDR1 and CDR2 sequences are SGHAT and FQNNGV. V is shortened by 5 bases, J by 0 bases, and the region joining them spans 11 bases. The CDR3 spans 15 residues, from the cysteine through the phenylalanine. Only CDR3 DNA is held: 45 bases, read in frame from base 1.

The source material was PBMCs. This receptor was taken from a woman in her thirties or forties in good health and CMV-seropositive. Recombination linked TRBV11-2 to TRBJ1-3, with a weak D call of TRBD1 (5 bases match). The sequenced DNA is TGTGCCAGCAGCGCCAGACAGAGCTCTGGAAACACCATATATTTT. It is translated as CASSARQSSGNTIYF.